The clone carrying this T cell receptor beta chain occurred a few times. Its cognate antigen is unknown. The data stem from a study of blood T cells in healthy people across ages. Study-wide results and caveats: Significant beta diversity loss was already apparent by age about 39, declining roughly linearly.

Primed by a sample-barcoded 5' primer and a J-beta primer mix, a second PCR proceeded for roughly 6 to 12 cycles. Via MiXCR, TCRdb re-called the 5' RACE reads, giving one row per CDR3 protein. The sample carries about 940,000 distinct CDR3 sequences, under 50% recorded once. Germline CDR1 MRHNA, CDR2 SNTAGT. Trimming removed 6 bases at V and 4 bases at J, with 10 bases between. The CDR3 runs to 13 residues. The specimen sequenced was blood. The TCR comes from a man aged 30 to 39 in good health. The chain recombines TRBV6-4 with TRBJ2-1, with D perhaps matching TRBD1 (6 bases). The CDR3 DNA reads TGTGCCAGCAGCGAACAGGGATACAATGAGCAGTTCTTC. It encodes CASSEQGYNEQFF.